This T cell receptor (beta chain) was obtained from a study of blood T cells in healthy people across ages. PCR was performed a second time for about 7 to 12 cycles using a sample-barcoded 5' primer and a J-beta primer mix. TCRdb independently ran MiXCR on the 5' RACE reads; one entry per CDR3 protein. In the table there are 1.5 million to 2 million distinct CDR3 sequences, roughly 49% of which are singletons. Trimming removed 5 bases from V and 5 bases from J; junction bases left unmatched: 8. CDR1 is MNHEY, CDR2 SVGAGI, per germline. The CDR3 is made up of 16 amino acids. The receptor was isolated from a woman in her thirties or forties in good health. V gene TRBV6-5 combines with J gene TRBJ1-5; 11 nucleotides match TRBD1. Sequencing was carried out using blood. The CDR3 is CASSRLSGQGDQPQHF. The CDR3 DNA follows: TGTGCCAGCAGTCGCCTATCGGGACAGGGGGATCAGCCCCAGCATTTT.